These 23 T cell receptor beta chains were sequenced from one sample in a study of T cells in localized non-small cell lung cancer. TCRdb's copy holds only in-frame clones and misses some; the assay was immunoSEQ multiplex PCR. The table lists about 41,000 clones, roughly 86% of them singletons. Sequenced here: peripheral blood, sampled before any cancer treatment. The source of these receptors is a female donor of 60 years or more with stage I squamous cell lung carcinoma.

The V and J genes are TRBV19 and TRBJ1-1, with D uncertain. With 6 bases removed from V and 7 bases from J, the gap between germline ends came to 12 bases. Germline V gene data show CDR1 as LNHDA and CDR2 as SQIVND (reference sequence). CDR3 length: 12 residues. CDR3 sequence reads: CASSTAPHEAFF. The CDR3 coding sequence is TGTGCCAGTAGCACAGCGCCCCATGAAGCTTTCTTT.

The V gene is TRBV4-1, the J gene TRBJ2-4; D might be TRBD2 (5 bases). This CDR3 comprises 14 residues. Per germline, CDR1 MGHRA and CDR2 YSYEKL. V lost 1 base and J 6 bases, leaving 10 bases between the germline ends. The CDR3 bases are TGCGCCAGCAGCCAAGGCCTTCGGGGAAACATTCAGTACTTC. Translated, it gives CASSQGLRGNIQYF.

J is TRBJ2-1 and V is TRBV10-1; D possibly corresponds to TRBD1 (6 bases). The germline V gene has CDR1 WNHNN and CDR2 SYGVQD (reference sequence). V was shortened by 0 bases and J by 13 bases, with 13 bases between the two germline ends. The CDR3 is made up of 13 amino acids. In DNA, the CDR3 is TGCGCCAGCAGTGAGTCGAGGGGGATATTACAGTTCTTC. Protein: CASSESRGILQFF.

The V call is TRBV2, the J call TRBJ2-1; 13 bases are shared with TRBD2. The V segment lost 2 bases and the J segment 6 bases; nucleotides outside the gene matches: 4. The germline V gene has CDR1 SNHLY and CDR2 FYNNEI. The CDR3 runs to 16 residues. The DNA for the CDR3 is TGTGCCAGCAGTGAAACACTAGCGGGAGGGGGCAATGAGCAGTTCTTC. It specifies CASSETLAGGGNEQFF.

The rearrangement joins TRBV6-5 to TRBJ1-1; 8 bases line up with TRBD1. The V gene end was trimmed by 6 bases and the J gene end by 0 bases; junction bases not matched to a gene: 6. Germline-derived CDR1 and CDR2 are MNHEY and SVGAGI. The CDR3 has 15 amino acids. As DNA, the CDR3 is TGTGCCAGCAGCAAGGGGGACAGGATGAACACTGAAGCTTTCTTT. Translation: CASSKGDRMNTEAFF.

This chain links TRBV5-1 with TRBJ1-2; D is uncertain. CDR1 is SGHRS and CDR2 is YFSETQ in the germline V gene. The ends were cut back, 0 bases at V and 0 bases at J, with 9 bases in the middle. CDR3 length equals 15 residues. For the CDR3, the DNA is TGCGCCAGCAGCTTGGAGGCAGGCTCTAACTATGGCTACACCTTC. Translating gives CASSLEAGSNYGYTF.

With regard to this clone: Other DNA sequences within the sample encode an identical CDR3. The CDR3 is CASSLGTGGLLSYEQYF. CDR3 DNA sequence: TGTGCCAGCAGCTTAGGGACAGGGGGCTTATTATCCTACGAGCAGTACTTC. V usage is TRBV7-8 and J usage is TRBJ2-7; 11 bases agree with TRBD1. The CDR3 totals 17 residues. Germline V gives CDR1 SGHVS, CDR2 FQNEAQ. Unmatched junction bases numbered 6, after V lost 1 base and J lost 1 base.

This chain uses TRBV28 with TRBJ1-5; perhaps TRBD1 as D (5 bases). Trimming pared 7 bases from V and 1 base from J, leaving 11 bases between. This CDR3 is 14 amino acids long. Germline CDR1 MDHEN, CDR2 SYDVKM. The DNA of the CDR3 is TGTGCCAGCACTACTTCAGGGAGCAATCAGCCCCAGCATTTT. Protein product: CASTTSGSNQPQHF.

Remarks on this clone: At one end the junction does not follow the germline gene, possibly because of a read error. The rearrangement uses TRBV7-7 and TRBJ2-7, with 10 positions matching TRBD1. Germline CDR1 reads SSHAT; CDR2 reads FNYEAQ (reference sequence). The CDR3 consists of 15 residues. CDR3 protein: CASSRDRGPSYEQYF. The CDR3 DNA sequence: TGTGCTAGCAGCCGGGACAGGGGACCATCCTACGAGCAGTACTTC.

The CDR3 nucleotides are TGCGCCAGCAGCCAAGAGGCAGGGGGCGTCATGAACACTGAAGCTTTCTTT. Protein product: CASSQEAGGVMNTEAFF. This sequence joins TRBV4-3 and TRBJ1-1, with 8 bases matching TRBD1. The germline V gene has CDR1 LGHNA and CDR2 YSLEER. This CDR3 has 17 residues. V trimming: 0 bases; J trimming: 0 bases; junction bases outside the gene matches: 6.

The rearrangement links TRBV30 to TRBJ1-2; TRBD1 might be the D (6 bases). Germline V gene lookup returns CDR1 GTSNPN and CDR2 SVGIG (reference sequence). This CDR3 region has 14 residues. Trimming removed 0 bases from V and 8 bases from J, with 16 bases in between. Here the CDR3 reads CAWSVPSATGGYTF. CDR3 sequence (DNA): TGTGCCTGGAGTGTACCCTCCGCTACAGGGGGCTACACCTTC.

This chain connects TRBV2 to TRBJ1-2; 10 bases are shared with TRBD1. The CDR3 extends over 16 amino acids. Germline values: CDR1 SNHLY, CDR2 FYNNEI. V was pared by 4 bases and J by 2 bases, with 7 bases of the junction left unmatched. DNA of the CDR3: TGTGCCAGCAGTGTAGAACGACAGGGGGCGAACTATGGCTACACCTTC. It is translated as CASSVERQGANYGYTF.

The CDR3 DNA sequence: TGTGCTAGTGGAGAGACTAGCTCTGAGCAGTTCTTC. Its protein product is CASGETSSEQFF. The V call is TRBV12-5, the J call TRBJ2-1; 7 nucleotides align to TRBD2. From germline, CDR1 is LGHNT and CDR2 FRNRAP. Trimming removed 6 bases from V and 9 bases from J; junction bases left unmatched: 5. This CDR3 region has 12 residues.

The chain has TRBV19 and TRBJ1-4; D gene uncertain. There are 14 residues in the CDR3. The germline V and J ends were trimmed by 9 bases and 4 bases, with 15 bases remaining between them. The germline V gene has CDR1 LNHDA and CDR2 SQIVND (reference sequence). In nucleotides, the CDR3 is TGTGCCAGCCGGTTTCGGGAGATTAATGAAAAACTGTTTTTT. Its protein is CASRFREINEKLFF.

J is TRBJ1-1 and V is TRBV4-3; no reliable D call. The length of the CDR3 is 16 residues. Germline lookup yields CDR1 LGHNA and CDR2 YSLEER. The V end was cut by 0 bases, the J end by 2 bases, with 13 bases between. The CDR3 protein is CASSQDYGSRNTEAFF. The CDR3 DNA follows: TGCGCCAGCAGCCAAGATTACGGCAGCCGTAACACTGAAGCTTTCTTT.

This chain links TRBV20-1 with TRBJ2-7; D gene ambiguous. The V gene's germline CDR1 is DFQATT and CDR2 SNEGSKA (reference sequence). This CDR3 is 11 amino acids long. Trimming pared 0 bases from V and 9 bases from J, leaving 9 bases between. The CDR3 DNA reads as TGCAGTGCTAGAGAAATGTCCCGGCAGTACTTC. Protein sequence: CSAREMSRQYF.

This clone was detected once. This chain joins TRBV5-4 and TRBJ1-2; D possibly corresponds to TRBD1 (5 bases). V was shortened by 0 bases and J by 8 bases, with 23 bases between the two germline ends. There are 17 residues in the CDR3. Per germline, CDR1 SGHNT and CDR2 YYREEE (reference sequence). This CDR3 is CASSLGAQLVGALGYTF. The CDR3 nucleotides read TGTGCCAGCAGCTTGGGGGCGCAACTTGTTGGGGCGCTGGGCTACACCTTC. The full variable domain, completed using reference TRBV5-4 and TRBJ1-2, is ETGVTQSPTHLIKTRGQQVTLRCSSQSGHNTVSWYQQALGQGPQFIFQYYREEENGRGNFPPRFSGLQFPNYSSELNVNALELDDSALYLCASSLGAQLVGALGYTFGSGTRLTVV.

This clone was recorded once. The genes are TRBV29-1 and TRBJ2-7; 10 bases match TRBD2. Unmatched junction bases numbered 8, after V lost 7 bases and J lost 5 bases. Germline lookup yields CDR1 SQVTM and CDR2 ANQGSEA. The CDR3 contains 13 residues. CDR3 in amino acids: CSASTSGMNEQYF. The CDR3 DNA sequence: TGCAGCGCATCTACTAGCGGGATGAACGAGCAGTACTTC.

Only a few counts were recorded for this clone. DNA of the CDR3: TGTGCCAGCAGACCCCTAGCGGGAGTTTCCTACGAGCAGTACTTC. This encodes CASRPLAGVSYEQYF. V and J are TRBV27 and TRBJ2-7; 10 bases map to TRBD2. Germline V gives CDR1 MNHEY, CDR2 SMNVEV (reference sequence). The V and J ends lost 6 bases and 1 base, in that order; junction bases with no gene match: 6. The CDR3 length is 15 residues.

This chain joins TRBV5-6 and TRBJ1-2, with D perhaps TRBD1 (5 bases). The V gene lost 1 base and the J gene lost 4 bases, with 17 bases spanning the gap. Germline values: CDR1 SGHDT, CDR2 YYEEEE. The CDR3 is 16 residues long. CDR3 nucleotide sequence: TGTGCCAGCAGCTTGTCGGTATTGGGGCCCGGCTATGGCTACACCTTC. This codes for CASSLSVLGPGYGYTF.

V and J are TRBV2 and TRBJ2-1; TRBD1 aligns across 7 bases. Trimming cost V 6 bases and J 8 bases; bases outside gene matches: 13. The CDR3 loop spans 15 amino acids. CDR1 is SNHLY, CDR2 FYNNEI, per germline. CDR3: CASRVQGTLRDEQFF. CDR3 nucleotide sequence: TGTGCCAGCAGGGTACAGGGGACCCTTAGGGATGAGCAGTTCTTC.

The count of this clone is one. Its ends do not fully match the called genes, so a read error is possible. This chain uses TRBV7-7 with TRBJ2-2, with TRBD2 matching over 10 bases. This CDR3 region has 12 residues. Germline CDR1 and CDR2: SSHAT and FNYEAQ (reference sequence). The CDR3 loop is CASSGRGGELFF. The CDR3, as DNA: TGTGCTAGCAGCGGGAGGGGCGGGGAGCTGTTTTTT.

This clone was seen a few times. The chain combines TRBV4-2 with TRBJ1-5, with D hard to call. CDR1 is LGHNA, CDR2 YNFKEQ, per germline. CDR3 length: 16 residues. Trimming took off 2 bases at V and 5 bases at J, with 16 bases between the two ends. The CDR3 bases are TGTGCCAGCAGCCAATCCCCGGGTAGGTCGGATCAGCCCCAGCATTTT. Translating gives CASSQSPGRSDQPQHF.